This T cell receptor (beta chain) emerged from a study of T cell responses to AZD1222 COVID-19 vaccine. Trimming removed 0 bases at V and 1 base at J, with 8 bases between. The CDR3 loop spans 14 amino acids. The V gene's germline CDR1 is SGDLS and CDR2 YYNGEE. Assay used: immunoSEQ multiplex PCR; TCRdb lists only in-frame clones, some missing. The sample lists 100,000 to 110,000 clones, about 87% seen once, with under 2% in the top ten. This clone was seen just once. The sequence came from an adult in good health. The genes are TRBV9 and TRBJ2-7; D possibly corresponds to TRBD1 (6 bases). Sequenced here: peripheral blood, sampled on day 0 of AZD1222 vaccination. CDR3 DNA sequence: TGTGCCAGCAGCGTAGATGGACAGTCCTACGAGCAGTACTTC. Translation: CASSVDGQSYEQYF.